The present TCR beta chain was sequenced within a study of T cells in Graves' hyperthyroidism and ophthalmopathy. Study-level results: Among thyroid clonotypes expanded above 0.001, most also appeared in blood. Ophthalmopathy was separated from stable hyperthyroidism by a 13 V-J model.

Germline-derived CDR1 and CDR2 are LGHDT and YNNKEL (reference sequence). The CDR3 is 14 residues long. Trimming shortened V by 3 bases and J by 0 bases, and 8 bases separated the two germline ends. This clonotype has a count of ten or more. The antigen remains unidentified. Hyperthyroidism had been newly diagnosed in patients aged 18 to 65, and its duration was under 2 months. Researchers amplified the TCR beta CDR3 regions from RNA transcripts. TCR CDR3 regions were first amplified by RT-PCR with HTBI primers. TCRdb recomputed calls from the multiplex PCR reads with MiXCR, one row per CDR3 protein. The sample yields 480,000 or so distinct CDR3 sequences, under 15% seen once.

The sequencing sample was made of blood. The receptor comes from a woman aged 18-29 years with Graves' hyperthyroidism. V usage is TRBV3-1 and J usage is TRBJ1-1; D uncertain. The CDR3 region is CASSQGGMNTEAFF. The CDR3 coding sequence is TGTGCCAGCAGCCAGGGCGGAATGAACACTGAAGCTTTCTTT. Filled out from reference TRBV3-1 and TRBJ1-1, the complete variable domain reads DTAVSQTPKYLVTQMGNDKSIKCEQNLGHDTMYWYKQDSKKFLKIMFSYNNKELIINETVPNRFSPKSPDKAHLNLHINSLELGDSAVYFCASSQGGMNTEAFFGQGTRLTVV.